Sequencing of this T cell receptor beta chain was carried out in a study of T cell responses to AZD1222 COVID-19 vaccine. The study, taken as a whole, reports: Clonal diversity was possibly underestimated, and white British individuals and females predominated among donors. Among vaccine-associated CD4 TCRs, coverage spanned spike, with dominance at 160-218 and 743-854. Scientists sampled the repertoires only once the peak T cell response had passed.

Second doses at about 4 or about 12 weeks were pooled. Measured with immunoSEQ multiplex PCR; TCRdb has only the in-frame clones, and not every one. The repertoire holds fewer than 110,000 clones, with about 90% as singletons. Comments on this clone: Its antigen is unknown.

Looked up from germline, CDR1 is SGDLS and CDR2 is YYNGEE. The V and J ends lost 3 bases and 7 bases, in that order; junction bases with no gene match: 5. The CDR3 sequence is 15 residues long. The specimen was peripheral blood, collected 28 days after the second AZD1222 dose. The V call is TRBV9, the J call TRBJ1-6; TRBD1 matches 9 bases. The clonotype comes from an adult who received the AZD1222 COVID-19 vaccine. The CDR3 sequence is CASSARTGENSPLHF. CDR3 sequence (DNA): TGTGCCAGCAGCGCCCGGACAGGGGAGAATTCACCCCTCCACTTT.